These 31 T cell receptor beta chains originate from one sample sequenced in a study of identifying expanded T cells in peripheral blood. Measured with immunoSEQ multiplex PCR; TCRdb has only the in-frame clones, and not every one. The sample holds about 89,000 clones; approximately 86% are singletons and the top ten take around 6%. Sequencing was done on a sample of blood. Receptors were obtained from a person aged 18 to 70 in good health.

The chain recombines TRBV7-2 with TRBJ2-3; 7 bases agree with TRBD2. Trimming removed 5 bases from V and 3 bases from J; junction bases left unmatched: 20. The CDR3 is 19 amino acids. Germline V gives CDR1 SGHTA, CDR2 FQGNSA. The CDR3: CASSLWTRGEILVTDTQYF. CDR3 in DNA: TGTGCCAGCAGCCTTTGGACTAGAGGGGAGATTCTAGTGACAGATACGCAGTATTTT.

This clone showed up just once. The rearrangement links TRBV29-1 to TRBJ1-1; the D is unclear. V lost 4 bases, J lost 4 bases, and 19 bases lay in between. This CDR3 is built from 15 residues. Germline V CDR1 and CDR2: SQVTM, ANQGSEA. The DNA for the CDR3 is TGCAGCGTTGTTTGGTGGCAGGTTGGGGTCACTGAAGCTTTCTTT. This codes for CSVVWWQVGVTEAFF.

V is TRBV14 and J is TRBJ2-4; TRBD1 matches at 9 bases. The CDR3 covers 14 residues. J gave up 7 bases and V 3 bases, and 4 bases lay outside the gene matches. Germline V lookup: CDR1 SGHDN, CDR2 FVKESK. The CDR3 sequence: CASSHRTGVNIQYF. CDR3 nucleotides: TGTGCCAGCAGCCATAGGACAGGGGTGAACATTCAGTACTTC.

This rearrangement joins TRBV5-1 to TRBJ2-1, with a tentative D call TRBD1 (6 bases). V lost 5 bases and J lost 5, with 17 bases in between. CDR1 SGHRS and CDR2 YFSETQ come from the germline V gene. The CDR3 consists of 15 residues. CDR3 sequence reads: CASSERGTRNNEQFF. The CDR3 nucleotides read TGCGCCAGCAGTGAAAGGGGGACACGAAACAATGAGCAGTTCTTC.

V gene TRBV27 combines with J gene TRBJ2-1; D is possibly TRBD1 or TRBD2 (5 bases each). Germline V gives CDR1 MNHEY, CDR2 SMNVEV (reference sequence). The V gene lost 8 bases and the J gene lost 13 bases, with 15 bases spanning the gap. The CDR3 extends over 11 amino acids. The CDR3, as DNA: TGTGCCAGCTCAGCAGGGAGAGTACAGTTCTTC. Protein product: CASSAGRVQFF.

The rearrangement links TRBV7-9 to TRBJ1-2; D possibly corresponds to TRBD1 (6 bases). V lost 6 bases, J lost 4 bases, and 15 bases lay in between. The germline V gene encodes CDR1 SEHNR and CDR2 FQNEAQ (reference sequence). The CDR3 has 14 residues. The CDR3 DNA follows: TGTGCCAGCAGGGGGGCCGGGACCGCCTATGGCTACACCTTC. It specifies CASRGAGTAYGYTF.

The rearrangement joins TRBV18 to TRBJ2-5; 8 bases line up with TRBD1. Trimming took 7 bases from V and 1 from J; bases not matched to a gene: 2. CDR3 length equals 13 residues. Germline CDR1 reads KGHSH; CDR2 reads LQKENI. CDR3 in amino acids: CASLQGVQETQYF. In nucleotides, the CDR3 is TGTGCCAGCTTACAGGGGGTCCAAGAGACCCAGTACTTC.

This rearrangement joins TRBV9 to TRBJ2-3; 8 nucleotides align to TRBD1. Germline CDR1 and CDR2: SGDLS and YYNGEE. V lost 4 bases to trimming and J lost 4 bases; unmatched junction nucleotides: 11. The CDR3 has 16 residues. As DNA, the CDR3 is TGTGCCAGCAGCCGAGTAACAGGGGGTGAGGCAGATACGCAGTATTTT. This sequence encodes CASSRVTGGEADTQYF. Full variable domain (rest looked up from reference TRBV9 and TRBJ2-3): DSGVTQTPKHLITATGQRVTLRCSPRSGDLSVYWYQQSLDQGLQFLIQYYNGEERAKGNILERFSAQQFPDLHSELNLSSLELGDSALYFCASSRVTGGEADTQYFGPGTRLTVL.

The chain has TRBV23-1 and TRBJ2-4, with TRBD1 as a possible D gene (5 bases). TRBV23-1 is known as an ORF, though its function is uncertain. Trimming shortened V by 0 bases and J by 0 bases, and 12 bases separated the two germline ends. CDR3 length: 17 amino acids. The CDR3 nucleotides are TGCGCCAGCAGTCAATCTACAGGCAACCTAGCCAAAAACATTCAGTACTTC. Amino acid sequence: CASSQSTGNLAKNIQYF.

The chain is built from TRBV2 and TRBJ2-1; D is unresolved. The germline CDR1 and CDR2 sequences are SNHLY and FYNNEI. The CDR3 runs 14 residues. V was pared by 6 bases and J by 4 bases, with 13 bases between. The CDR3 spells CASSRQTAYNEQFF. CDR3 nucleotides: TGTGCCAGCAGCCGCCAGACCGCTTACAATGAGCAGTTCTTC.

The genes are TRBV4-1 and TRBJ2-5; D not resolved. The germline CDR1 and CDR2 sequences are MGHRA and YSYEKL. The CDR3 sequence is 15 residues long. Trimming took off 1 base at V and 3 bases at J, with 12 bases between the two ends. The CDR3 region has the DNA TGCGCCAGCAGCCAAGTGGTAGAGAGAAAAGAGACCCAGTACTTC. It codes for CASSQVVERKETQYF.

The chain uses TRBV4-1 and TRBJ2-7, with D possibly matching TRBD1 (6 bases). Per germline, CDR1 MGHRA and CDR2 YSYEKL. This CDR3 spans 15 amino acids. V lost 1 base and J 5 bases, leaving 15 bases between the germline ends. The CDR3 loop is CASSQGDGQKNEQYF. The CDR3 DNA reads TGCGCCAGCAGCCAAGGCGACGGACAGAAAAACGAGCAGTACTTC.

The chain recombines TRBV4-1 with TRBJ1-6; D gene ambiguous. The CDR3 spans 15 residues. Trimming shortened V by 1 base and J by 10 bases, and 14 bases separated the two germline ends. The germline V gene encodes CDR1 MGHRA and CDR2 YSYEKL. The CDR3 spells CASSQVPDSRSPLHF. For the CDR3, the DNA is TGCGCCAGCAGCCAAGTGCCGGATTCTCGCTCACCCCTCCACTTT.

The V call is TRBV19, the J call TRBJ1-1, with D uncertain. The V end lost 4 bases, the J end lost 9 bases, and 12 bases lay between the germline ends. The germline V gene has CDR1 LNHDA and CDR2 SQIVND (reference sequence). The CDR3 contains 12 residues. The CDR3 is CASSNTPSKAFF. DNA for the CDR3: TGTGCCAGTAGTAACACGCCAAGTAAAGCTTTCTTT. Drawing the rest from reference TRBV19 and TRBJ1-1, the complete variable domain is DGGITQSPKYLFRKEGQNVTLSCEQNLNHDAMYWYRQDPGQGLRLIYYSQIVNDFQKGDIAEGYSVSREKKESFPLTVTSAQKNPTAFYLCASSNTPSKAFFGQGTRLTVV.

In this sample, this clone turned up a few times. V and J are TRBV6-6 and TRBJ1-2; D unclear. Germline V CDR1 and CDR2: MNHNY, SVGAGI (reference sequence). The CDR3 spans 14 residues. Trimming took off 2 bases at V and 8 bases at J, with 15 bases between the two ends. The CDR3 nucleotides are TGTGCCAGCAGTTACACGAACCCGCTGGGCGGCTACACCTTC. Translating it yields CASSYTNPLGGYTF.

The rearrangement joins TRBV5-1 to TRBJ1-3, with no clear D. The CDR3 spans 14 residues. Germline V lookup: CDR1 SGHRS, CDR2 YFSETQ. V was trimmed by 4 bases and J by 0 bases, leaving 8 bases between them. CDR3 nucleotide sequence: TGCGCCAGCAGCGTTGGCCCCTCTGGAAACACCATATATTTT. Protein: CASSVGPSGNTIYF.

This clone was observed a single time. The chain joins TRBV4-1 to TRBJ1-5; D gene uncertain. There are 16 residues in the CDR3. Germline V gene sequence: CDR1 MGHRA, CDR2 YSYEKL. The V end was cut by 4 bases, the J end by 4 bases, with 17 bases between. The CDR3 reads CASSPLTSSRNQPQHF. CDR3 nucleotide sequence: TGCGCCAGCAGCCCATTGACTAGCAGTCGTAATCAGCCCCAGCATTTT.

The J gene is TRBJ1-1, the V gene TRBV6-1; D ambiguous. Looked up from germline, CDR1 is MNHNS and CDR2 is SASEGT. CDR3 length: 14 residues. Trimming took 3 bases from V and 1 from J, leaving 9 bases between them. The CDR3 spells CASSDGRRNTEAFF. DNA of the CDR3: TGTGCCAGCAGTGATGGGAGACGGAACACTGAAGCTTTCTTT.

The chain carries TRBV18 and TRBJ1-2; D may be TRBD1 (5 bases). Looked up from germline, CDR1 is KGHSH and CDR2 is LQKENI. The CDR3 consists of 15 residues. V was shortened by 3 bases and J by 3 bases, with 14 bases between the two germline ends. CDR3 sequence: CASSPQTAGDYGYTF. DNA for the CDR3: TGTGCCAGCTCACCGCAGACAGCTGGGGACTATGGCTACACCTTC.

The rearrangement joins TRBV29-1 to TRBJ1-2, with 7 bases identical to TRBD1. V was clipped by 4 bases and J by 5 bases; unmatched bases: 13. Per the germline V gene, CDR1 is SQVTM and CDR2 is ANQGSEA. The CDR3 loop spans 15 amino acids. The CDR3 DNA follows: TGCAGCGTTGGCGGGGGCCGACAGGGACTTTATGGCTACACCTTC. This sequence encodes CSVGGGRQGLYGYTF.

The chain is built from TRBV11-2 and TRBJ1-2; D uncertain. V was clipped by 1 base and J by 4 bases, with 10 bases between them. This CDR3 has 14 residues. Germline CDR1 reads SGHAT; CDR2 reads FQNNGV. The CDR3 region has the DNA TGTGCCAGCAGCTTAGCCCCTCTAGGCTATGGCTACACCTTC. It yields the protein CASSLAPLGYGYTF.

This clone was seen a few times. CDR3 coding DNA: TGTGCCAGCAGCTTTTTACCCCCGGTGAGATTGGTATTGGGGAAAGAAGGCTACACCTTC. Its protein product is CASSFLPPVRLVLGKEGYTF. The J gene is TRBJ1-2, the V gene TRBV5-4; no clear D gene. Germline V gene lookup returns CDR1 SGHNT and CDR2 YYREEE (reference sequence). V shed 2 bases and J shed 8 bases, with 34 bases lying between them. The CDR3 is made up of 20 amino acids.

This clone was observed a few times. V is TRBV29-1 and J is TRBJ1-2; D call uncertain. Germline CDR1 reads SQVTM; CDR2 reads ANQGSEA. The CDR3 length is 10 residues. V lost 5 bases to trimming and J lost 9 bases, with 10 bases between them. The CDR3 reads CSVSQSSYTF. CDR3 coding DNA: TGCAGCGTTTCCCAGAGTAGCTACACCTTC.

The chain has TRBV18 and TRBJ2-1; D unclear. Trimming took off 2 bases at V and 3 bases at J, with 11 bases between the two ends. The CDR3 has 15 amino acids. Germline CDR1 reads KGHSH; CDR2 reads LQKENI. CDR3 region: CASSPMGYNYNEQFF. CDR3 DNA sequence: TGTGCCAGCTCACCAATGGGGTACAACTACAATGAGCAGTTCTTC. Complete variable domain (other parts from reference TRBV18 and TRBJ2-1): NAGVMQNPRHLVRRRGQEARLRCSPMKGHSHVYWYRQLPEEGLKFMVYLQKENIIDESGMPKERFSAEFPKEGPSILRIQQVVRGDSAAYFCASSPMGYNYNEQFFGPGTRLTVL.

The rearrangement uses TRBV30 and TRBJ1-6; possibly TRBD1 for D (6 bases). The length of the CDR3 is 17 residues. Trimming took 0 bases from V and 9 from J, leaving 21 bases between them. Per germline, CDR1 GTSNPN and CDR2 SVGIG (reference sequence). The CDR3 region has the DNA TGTGCCTGGAGTGTACTCTTGGGGGGGGCAATCGGTTCACCCCTCCACTTT. This encodes CAWSVLLGGAIGSPLHF.

The genes are TRBV19 and TRBJ1-4; D gene unclear. CDR3 length: 13 residues. Germline CDR1 is LNHDA and CDR2 is SQIVND (reference sequence). V was trimmed by 6 bases and J by 5 bases, leaving 10 bases between them. The CDR3 spells CASSDSINEKLFF. CDR3 DNA sequence: TGTGCCAGTAGCGATTCGATAAATGAAAAACTGTTTTTT.

This clone was detected only once. The chain is built from TRBV9 and TRBJ2-3; 7 bases match TRBD1. V was clipped by 5 bases and J by 5 bases; unmatched bases: 5. The CDR3 length is 13 residues. Germline CDR1 and CDR2: SGDLS and YYNGEE. The CDR3 region is CASRGTGEDTQYF. CDR3 in DNA: TGTGCCAGCAGAGGAACAGGGGAAGATACGCAGTATTTT.

This clone showed up just a few times. This rearrangement joins TRBV2 to TRBJ1-5, with D possibly matching TRBD1 (5 bases). Germline V gene data show CDR1 as SNHLY and CDR2 as FYNNEI. This CDR3 is built from 14 residues. V was clipped by 4 bases and J by 3 bases, with 10 bases between them. The CDR3 bases are TGTGCCAGCAGTGTTGGACACTTCAATCAGCCCCAGCATTTT. This gives the protein CASSVGHFNQPQHF.

This chain joins TRBV5-1 and TRBJ2-5; D possibly corresponds to TRBD1 (6 bases). Between the trimmed V and J ends, which lost 1 base and 1 base, there was a span of 14 bases. The CDR3 totals 16 residues. Per germline, CDR1 SGHRS and CDR2 YFSETQ. CDR3 in amino acids: CASSLPRDNPQETQYF. CDR3 nucleotides: TGCGCCAGCAGCTTGCCCCGGGACAATCCCCAAGAGACCCAGTACTTC.

The chain carries TRBV11-3 and TRBJ2-2, with 9 bases fitting TRBD1. The germline gives CDR1 SGHNT, CDR2 YENEEA. The CDR3 covers 15 residues. Trimming cost V 4 bases and J 5 bases; bases outside gene matches: 5. CDR3 DNA sequence: TGTGCCAGCAGCTCCGGGACAGGGAAAACCGGGGAGCTGTTTTTT. As protein: CASSSGTGKTGELFF.

The V gene is TRBV15, the J gene TRBJ1-1, with a tentative D call TRBD1 (5 bases). This CDR3 region has 16 residues. Germline V gene data show CDR1 as LNHNV and CDR2 as YYDKDF (reference sequence). Trimming removed 2 bases at V and 0 bases at J, with 13 bases between. This chain's CDR3 is CATSRPLTVVNTEAFF. The CDR3 nucleotides read TGTGCCACCAGCAGACCGCTGACAGTCGTGAACACTGAAGCTTTCTTT.